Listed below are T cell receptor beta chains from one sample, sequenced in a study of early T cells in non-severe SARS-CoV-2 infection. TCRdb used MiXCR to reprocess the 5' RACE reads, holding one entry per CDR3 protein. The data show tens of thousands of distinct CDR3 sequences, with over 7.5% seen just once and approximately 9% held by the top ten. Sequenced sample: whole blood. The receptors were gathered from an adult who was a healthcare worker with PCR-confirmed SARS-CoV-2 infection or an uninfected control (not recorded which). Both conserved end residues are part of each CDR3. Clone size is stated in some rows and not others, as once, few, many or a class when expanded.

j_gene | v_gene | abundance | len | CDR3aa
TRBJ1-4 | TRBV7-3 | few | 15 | CASSLTGGSGEKLFF
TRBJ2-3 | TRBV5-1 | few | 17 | CASSFILAGTSTDTQYF
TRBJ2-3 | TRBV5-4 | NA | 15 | CASSLTSGGFNTQYF
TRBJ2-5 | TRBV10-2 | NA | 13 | CASSDVRIETQYF
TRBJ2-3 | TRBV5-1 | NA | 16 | CASSFSGRPPEDTQYF
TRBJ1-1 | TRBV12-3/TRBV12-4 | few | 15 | CASSEGGSMNTEAFF
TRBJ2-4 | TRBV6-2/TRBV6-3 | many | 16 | CASSYRSGGGSNIQYF
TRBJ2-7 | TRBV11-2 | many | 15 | CASSLAGTGSYEQYF
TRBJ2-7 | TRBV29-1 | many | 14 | CSVEAGGLAYEQYF
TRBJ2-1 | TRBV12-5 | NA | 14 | CASGSGSGFSEQFF
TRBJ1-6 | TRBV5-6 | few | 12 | CASSYRAGPLHF
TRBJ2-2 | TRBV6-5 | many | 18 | CASRQGLAGGPGTGELFF
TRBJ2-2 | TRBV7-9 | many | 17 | CASSAFLLAGDTGELFF
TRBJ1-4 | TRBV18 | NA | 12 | CASSPTLEKLFF
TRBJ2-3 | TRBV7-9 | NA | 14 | CASSFSGGTDTQYF
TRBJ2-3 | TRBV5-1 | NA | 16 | CASSEGGASLTDTQYF
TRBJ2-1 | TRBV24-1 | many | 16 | CATSDATGATYNEQFF
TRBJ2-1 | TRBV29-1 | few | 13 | CSVAGTSYNEQFF
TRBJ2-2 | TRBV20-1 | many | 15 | CSARLTGPYTGELFF
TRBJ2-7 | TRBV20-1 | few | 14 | CSATLDSSSYEQYF
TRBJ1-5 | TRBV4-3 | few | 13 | CASSQDWNQPQHF
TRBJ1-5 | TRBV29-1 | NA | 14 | CSVGEAGTGQPQHF
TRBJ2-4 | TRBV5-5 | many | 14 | CASSLERGFDIQYF
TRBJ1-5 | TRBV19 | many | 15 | CASTPQGIGNQPQHF
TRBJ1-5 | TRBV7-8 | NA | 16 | CASSLALGAGDQPQHF
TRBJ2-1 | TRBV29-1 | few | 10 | CSVEGSEQFF
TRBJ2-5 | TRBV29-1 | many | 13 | CSGGLAGVETQYF
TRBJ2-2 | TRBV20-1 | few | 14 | CSAIAGANTGELFF
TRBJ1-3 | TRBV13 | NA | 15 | CASSLGAGSGNTIYF
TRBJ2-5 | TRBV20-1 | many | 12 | CSAELSGSSQYF
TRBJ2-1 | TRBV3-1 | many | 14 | CASSQGYNYNEQFF
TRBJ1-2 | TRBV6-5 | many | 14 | CASRANRGLYGYTF
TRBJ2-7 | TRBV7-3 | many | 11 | CARPGPYEQYF
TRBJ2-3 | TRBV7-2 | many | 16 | CASSPSGRAETDTQYF
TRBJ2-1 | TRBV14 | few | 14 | CASSQEMVAGEQFF
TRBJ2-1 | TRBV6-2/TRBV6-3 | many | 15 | CASSRTGGLGNEQFF
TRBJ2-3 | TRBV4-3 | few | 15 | CASSQGTSSTDTQYF
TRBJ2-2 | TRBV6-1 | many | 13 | CAGGTTNTGELFF
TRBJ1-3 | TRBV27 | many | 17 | CASSLSSPAISGNTIYF
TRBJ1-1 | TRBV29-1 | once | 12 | CSVVADNTEAFF
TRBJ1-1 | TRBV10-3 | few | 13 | CATGGGPGTEAFF
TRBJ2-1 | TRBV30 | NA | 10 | CAWSSGEQFF
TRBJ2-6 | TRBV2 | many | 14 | CARGGRSGANVLTF
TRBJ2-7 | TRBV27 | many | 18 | CASSLSVPTLGSGYEQYF
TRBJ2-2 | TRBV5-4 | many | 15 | CASSRAGFSNGELFF